These 19 T cell receptor beta chains were all obtained from the same sample, sequenced in a study of cytomegalovirus exposure and HLA in healthy donors. Both 60 Vbeta primers and 13 Jbeta primers went into the PCR. Profiled with immunoSEQ multiplex PCR; TCRdb holds only in-frame clones, not every one. The sample includes roughly 150,000 clones, about 82% seen only once; the top ten take under 5.5%. Sequenced sample: PBMCs. The receptors here all came from a man aged 30 to 39 in good health.

The chain couples TRBV18 to TRBJ1-2; 12 nucleotides match TRBD1. V shed 8 bases and J 2 bases; nucleotides not matched to a gene: 3. This CDR3 region has 14 residues. Germline lookup yields CDR1 KGHSH and CDR2 LQKENI. The CDR3: CASGGQGANYGYTF. The DNA for the CDR3 is TGTGCCAGCGGGGGACAGGGGGCCAACTATGGCTACACCTTC.

The rearrangement uses TRBV5-1 and TRBJ2-7, with 7 bases aligning to TRBD2. CDR3 size: 14 residues. CDR1 and CDR2 from the germline V gene are SGHRS and YFSETQ. V dropped 2 bases and J dropped 3; count of bases not matched to a gene: 5. The CDR3 DNA reads TGCGCCAGCAGCTTCGCGGGAGCCCACTACGAGCAGTACTTC. Its protein is CASSFAGAHYEQYF. The full variable domain, in which reference TRBV5-1 and TRBJ2-7 provide the parts outside the CDR3, is KAGVTQTPRYLIKTRGQQVTLSCSPISGHRSVSWYQQTPGQGLQFLFEYFSETQRNKGNFPGRFSGRQFSNSRSEMNVSTLELGDSALYLCASSFAGAHYEQYFGPGTRLTVT.

This chain's CDR3 is CASSLVESRKETQYF. Here the CDR3 DNA reads TGCGCCAGCAGCTTGGTAGAGTCCAGGAAAGAGACCCAGTACTTC. V is TRBV5-1 and J is TRBJ2-5; the D is unclear. The germline gives CDR1 SGHRS, CDR2 YFSETQ. The CDR3 sequence is 15 residues long. V dropped 0 bases and J dropped 3 bases, with 12 bases sitting between them.

V usage is TRBV10-2 and J usage is TRBJ2-1; TRBD2 agrees at 9 bases. The CDR3 runs 13 residues. Trimming cost V 8 bases and J 6 bases; bases outside gene matches: 5. CDR1 and CDR2 (germline): WSHSY, SAAADI. The CDR3 bases are TGCGCCAGCTCCTCGACTAGCGGCAATGAGCAGTTCTTC. Translation gives CASSSTSGNEQFF.

The chain is built from TRBV2 and TRBJ1-2; 9 bases are a match to TRBD1. V was pared by 7 bases and J by 4 bases, with 13 bases of the junction left unmatched. Germline V gene sequence: CDR1 SNHLY, CDR2 FYNNEI. This CDR3 is built from 16 residues. The CDR3 loop reads CASKGGNRGPIYGYTF. The CDR3 DNA follows: TGTGCCAGCAAGGGGGGAAACAGGGGGCCAATCTATGGCTACACCTTC.

This clone was detected only a few times. V and J are TRBV5-8 and TRBJ1-2; 9 bases agree with TRBD1. The CDR3 covers 15 residues. Germline-derived CDR1 and CDR2 are SGHTS and YDEGEE. The J segment lost 3 bases and the V segment lost 2 bases, leaving 5 bases of the junction unmatched. In DNA form, the CDR3 reads TGTGCCAGCAGCTTCGACAGGGGGGGAGACTATGGCTACACCTTC. This gives the protein CASSFDRGGDYGYTF.

The chain uses TRBV11-3 and TRBJ2-1, with no clear D. V lost 1 base and J lost 9, with 7 bases in between. The germline gives CDR1 SGHNT, CDR2 YENEEA. There are 12 residues in the CDR3. CDR3 sequence: CASSLGPGEQFF. The CDR3, as DNA: TGTGCCAGCAGCTTAGGGCCGGGTGAGCAGTTCTTC.

The chain couples TRBV29-1 to TRBJ2-7, with D possibly TRBD1 on 5 matching bases. The CDR3 sequence is 11 residues long. CDR1 is SQVTM and CDR2 is ANQGSEA in the germline V gene. Trimming removed 8 bases at V and 3 bases at J, with 11 bases between. The CDR3 is CSFRVSYEQYF. Written as DNA, the CDR3 is TGCAGCTTCAGGGTTAGCTACGAGCAGTACTTC.

This clone was observed a single time. The chain has TRBV7-2 and TRBJ2-2; 10 bases fit TRBD2. V dropped 3 bases and J dropped 0; count of bases not matched to a gene: 4. CDR1 and CDR2 from the germline V gene are SGHTA and FQGNSA. This CDR3 is 17 amino acids long. CDR3: CASSFPSGSANTGELFF. CDR3 DNA: TGTGCCAGCAGCTTTCCTAGCGGGAGTGCGAACACCGGGGAGCTGTTTTTT.

The chain links TRBV6-5 to TRBJ2-2, with a possible D match to TRBD2 (7 bases). From germline, CDR1 is MNHEY and CDR2 SVGAGI. The CDR3 sequence is 16 residues long. V was cut by 4 bases and J by 0 bases, with 12 bases left in between. CDR3 amino acids: CASSSAGAANTGELFF. The CDR3 nucleotides read TGTGCCAGCAGTTCGGCGGGGGCAGCGAACACCGGGGAGCTGTTTTTT.

V usage is TRBV28 and J usage is TRBJ1-2; 7 bases are shared with TRBD1. With V trimmed by 5 bases and J by 4 bases, 10 bases remained unmatched. The CDR3 spans 15 residues. Germline CDR1 and CDR2: MDHEN and SYDVKM. Written as DNA, the CDR3 is TGTGCCAGCAGTGCCACAATCACAGGGGTCTATGGCTACACCTTC. Translating gives CASSATITGVYGYTF.

This clone has only a few counts. V gene TRBV29-1 combines with J gene TRBJ2-1; TRBD2 agrees at 10 bases. Trimming took 7 bases from V and 3 from J; bases not matched to a gene: 3. Germline V lookup: CDR1 SQVTM, CDR2 ANQGSEA. CDR3 length equals 13 residues. CDR3 nucleotides: TGCAGCGGTGGGACTAGCGACTACAATGAGCAGTTCTTC. Protein: CSGGTSDYNEQFF.

V and J are TRBV5-1 and TRBJ2-3; 11 bases fit TRBD2. The germline gives CDR1 SGHRS, CDR2 YFSETQ. V was pared by 3 bases and J by 2 bases, with 8 bases of the junction left unmatched. The CDR3 contains 17 residues. CDR3 in DNA: TGCGCCAGCAGCTGGGGGGCTAGCGGGAGGAACACAGATACGCAGTATTTT. Amino acids: CASSWGASGRNTDTQYF.

J is TRBJ1-1 and V is TRBV6-7, with 12 bases aligning to TRBD1. TRBV6-7 is noted as an ORF with a role that remains uncertain. CDR3 size: 16 residues. The V and J ends lost 5 bases and 6 bases, in that order; junction bases with no gene match: 10. CDR3 in amino acids: CASSHLIRDRGPEAFF. The CDR3 nucleotides read TGTGCCAGCAGTCATCTAATTCGGGACAGGGGGCCTGAAGCTTTCTTT.

This chain connects TRBV18 to TRBJ1-1; 9 nucleotides match TRBD1. CDR1 KGHSH and CDR2 LQKENI come from the germline V gene. V dropped 4 bases and J dropped 2; count of bases not matched to a gene: 2. CDR3 length: 14 residues. CDR3 DNA: TGTGCCAGCTCACTCACAGGGGGCAACACTGAAGCTTTCTTT. Its protein is CASSLTGGNTEAFF.

This clone was observed once. This chain links TRBV7-9 with TRBJ2-7; 12 bases match TRBD2. The V gene's germline CDR1 is SEHNR and CDR2 FQNEAQ (reference sequence). This CDR3 has 18 amino acids. The ends lost 2 bases at V and 3 bases at J; junction bases unmatched: 11. The CDR3 region is CASSLIGGGLAGFYEQYF. The CDR3, as DNA: TGTGCCAGCAGCTTAATAGGGGGCGGACTAGCGGGATTCTACGAGCAGTACTTC.

This rearrangement joins TRBV6-5 to TRBJ1-2; 9 bases agree with TRBD1. CDR1 is MNHEY, CDR2 SVGAGI, per germline. The CDR3 runs 15 residues. Losses at the gene ends were 2 bases for V and 4 bases for J; bases not matched to a gene: 5. In nucleotides, the CDR3 is TGTGCCAGCAGTTACGGGGACAGGGAAGGCTATGGCTACACCTTC. This encodes CASSYGDREGYGYTF.

This clone has only a few counts. This rearrangement joins TRBV19 to TRBJ2-1; TRBD1 matches 7 bases. V dropped 5 bases and J dropped 10; count of bases not matched to a gene: 5. This CDR3 region has 12 residues. In germline, CDR1 is LNHDA, CDR2 SQIVND (reference sequence). The CDR3 here is CASSRDRAEQFF. The CDR3 nucleotides are TGTGCCAGTAGTCGAGACAGGGCGGAGCAGTTCTTC.

Concerning this clone itself: The junction departs from germline at one end; a sequencing error may be responsible. This chain joins TRBV7-8 and TRBJ1-1; D remains unclear. Germline-derived CDR1 and CDR2 are SGHVS and FQNEAQ. CDR3 length equals 14 residues. In DNA form, the CDR3 reads TGTGCCAGCAGTTTAGGCGCCACCGACACTGAAGCTTTCTTT. It is translated as CASSLGATDTEAFF.